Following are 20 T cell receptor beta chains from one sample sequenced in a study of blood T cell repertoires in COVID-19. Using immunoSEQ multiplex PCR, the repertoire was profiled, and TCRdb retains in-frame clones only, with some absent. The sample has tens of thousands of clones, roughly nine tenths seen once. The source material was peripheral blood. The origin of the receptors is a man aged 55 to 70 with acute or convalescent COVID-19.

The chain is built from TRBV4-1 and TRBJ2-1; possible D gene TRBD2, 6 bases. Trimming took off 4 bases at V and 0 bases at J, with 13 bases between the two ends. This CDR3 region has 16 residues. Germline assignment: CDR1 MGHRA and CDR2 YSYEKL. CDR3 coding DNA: TGCGCCAGCAGCCGGGAGAGTAGCGGCTCCTACAATGAGCAGTTCTTC. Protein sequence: CASSRESSGSYNEQFF.

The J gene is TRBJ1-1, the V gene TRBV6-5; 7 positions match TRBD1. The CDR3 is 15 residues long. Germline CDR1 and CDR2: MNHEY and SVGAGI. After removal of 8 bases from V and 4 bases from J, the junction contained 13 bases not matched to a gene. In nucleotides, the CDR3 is TGTGCCAGCTGGCCCTCCGTAGGGGGCGGCACTGAAGCTTTCTTT. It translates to CASWPSVGGGTEAFF.

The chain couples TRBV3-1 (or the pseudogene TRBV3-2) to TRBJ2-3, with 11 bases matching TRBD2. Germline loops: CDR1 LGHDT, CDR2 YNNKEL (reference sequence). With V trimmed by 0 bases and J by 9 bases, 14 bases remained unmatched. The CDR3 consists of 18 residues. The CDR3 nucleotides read TGTGCCAGCAGCCAAGAAATGCTAGCGGGGGGCTCCGCAGGAACGCAGTATTTT. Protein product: CASSQEMLAGGSAGTQYF.

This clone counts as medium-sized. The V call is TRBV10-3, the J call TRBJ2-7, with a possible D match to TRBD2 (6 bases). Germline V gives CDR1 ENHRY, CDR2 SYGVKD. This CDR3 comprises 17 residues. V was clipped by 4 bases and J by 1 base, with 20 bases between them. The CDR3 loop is CAISVQPKRVQSYEQYF. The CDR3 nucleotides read TGTGCCATCAGTGTACAGCCCAAGCGGGTTCAGTCCTACGAGCAGTACTTC.

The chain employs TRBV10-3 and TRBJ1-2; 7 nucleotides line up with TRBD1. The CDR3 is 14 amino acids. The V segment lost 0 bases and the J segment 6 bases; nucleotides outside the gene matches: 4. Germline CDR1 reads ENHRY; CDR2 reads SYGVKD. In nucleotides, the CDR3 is TGTGCCATCAGTGAGTCGACCAGGGGGGATGGCTACACCTTC. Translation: CAISESTRGDGYTF.

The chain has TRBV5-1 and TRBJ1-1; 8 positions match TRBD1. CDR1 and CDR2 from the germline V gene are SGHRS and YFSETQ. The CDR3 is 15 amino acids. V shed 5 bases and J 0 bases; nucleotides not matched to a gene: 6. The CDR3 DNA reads TGCGCCAGCAGGAGAGACAGGGGTCTGAACACTGAAGCTTTCTTT. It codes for CASRRDRGLNTEAFF.

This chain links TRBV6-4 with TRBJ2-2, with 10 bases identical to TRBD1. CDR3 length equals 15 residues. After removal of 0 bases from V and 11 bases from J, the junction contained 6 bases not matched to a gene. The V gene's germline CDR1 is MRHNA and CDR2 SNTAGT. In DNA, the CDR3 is TGTGCCAGCAGTGACTCGACAGGGGGCTATCGTGAGCTGTTTTTT. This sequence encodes CASSDSTGGYRELFF.

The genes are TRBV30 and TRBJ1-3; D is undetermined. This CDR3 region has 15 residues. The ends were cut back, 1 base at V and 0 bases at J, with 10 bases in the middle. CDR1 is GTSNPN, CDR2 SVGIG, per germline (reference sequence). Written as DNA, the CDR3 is TGTGCCTGGAGTGGGCAAACAGTCTCTGGAAACACCATATATTTT. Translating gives CAWSGQTVSGNTIYF.

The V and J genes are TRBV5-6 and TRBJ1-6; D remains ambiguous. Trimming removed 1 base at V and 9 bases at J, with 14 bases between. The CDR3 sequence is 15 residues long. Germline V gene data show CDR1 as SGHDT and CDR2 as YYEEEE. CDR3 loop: CASSLFAGVGSPLHF. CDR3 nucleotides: TGTGCCAGCAGCTTGTTCGCGGGAGTAGGTTCACCCCTCCACTTT.

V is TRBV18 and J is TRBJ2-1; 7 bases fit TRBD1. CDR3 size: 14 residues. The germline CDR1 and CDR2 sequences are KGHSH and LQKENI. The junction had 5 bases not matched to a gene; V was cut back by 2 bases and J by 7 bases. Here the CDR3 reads CASSPDRVKNEQFF. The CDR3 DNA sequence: TGTGCCAGCTCACCAGACAGGGTAAAGAATGAGCAGTTCTTC.

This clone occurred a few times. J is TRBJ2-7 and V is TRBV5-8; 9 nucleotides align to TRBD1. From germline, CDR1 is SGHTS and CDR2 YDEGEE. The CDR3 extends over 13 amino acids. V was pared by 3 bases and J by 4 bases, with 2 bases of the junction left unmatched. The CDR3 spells CASSYGQGYEQYF. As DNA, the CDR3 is TGTGCCAGCAGCTATGGACAGGGGTACGAGCAGTACTTC.

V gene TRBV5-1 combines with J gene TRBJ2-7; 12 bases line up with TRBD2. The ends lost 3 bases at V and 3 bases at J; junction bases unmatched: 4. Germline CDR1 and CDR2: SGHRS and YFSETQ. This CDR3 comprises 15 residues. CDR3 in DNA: TGCGCCAGCAGCTACGGGACTAGCGGGTTCTACGAGCAGTACTTC. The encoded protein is CASSYGTSGFYEQYF.

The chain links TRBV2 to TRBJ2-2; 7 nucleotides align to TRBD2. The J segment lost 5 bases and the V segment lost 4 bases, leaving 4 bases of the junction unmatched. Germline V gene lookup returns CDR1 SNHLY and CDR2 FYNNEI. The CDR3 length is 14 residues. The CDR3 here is CASSGLAGTGELFF. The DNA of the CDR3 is TGTGCCAGCAGTGGACTAGCTGGGACCGGGGAGCTGTTTTTT.

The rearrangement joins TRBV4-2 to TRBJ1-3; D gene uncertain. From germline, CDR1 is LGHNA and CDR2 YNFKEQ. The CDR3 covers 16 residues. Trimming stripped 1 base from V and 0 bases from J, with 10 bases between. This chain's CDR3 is CASSQATVNSGNTIYF. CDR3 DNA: TGTGCCAGCAGCCAAGCTACAGTCAACTCTGGAAACACCATATATTTT.

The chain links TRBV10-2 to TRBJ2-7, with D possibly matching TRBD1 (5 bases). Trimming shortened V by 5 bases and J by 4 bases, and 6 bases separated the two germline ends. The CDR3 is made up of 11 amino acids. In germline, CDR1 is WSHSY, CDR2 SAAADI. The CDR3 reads CASSQGYEQYF. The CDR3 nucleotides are TGCGCCAGCAGTCAGGGTTACGAGCAGTACTTC.

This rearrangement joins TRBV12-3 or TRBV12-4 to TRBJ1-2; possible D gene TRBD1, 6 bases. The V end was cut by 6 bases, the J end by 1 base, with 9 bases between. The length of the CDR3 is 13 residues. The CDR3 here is CASRAQGNYGYTF. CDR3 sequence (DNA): TGTGCCAGCAGGGCACAGGGTAACTATGGCTACACCTTC.

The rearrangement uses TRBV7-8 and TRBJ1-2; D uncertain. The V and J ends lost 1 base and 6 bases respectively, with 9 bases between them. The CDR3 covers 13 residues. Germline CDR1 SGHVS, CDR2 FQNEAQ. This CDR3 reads CASSLVGRDGYTF. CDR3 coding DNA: TGTGCCAGCAGCTTAGTAGGGAGGGATGGCTACACCTTC.

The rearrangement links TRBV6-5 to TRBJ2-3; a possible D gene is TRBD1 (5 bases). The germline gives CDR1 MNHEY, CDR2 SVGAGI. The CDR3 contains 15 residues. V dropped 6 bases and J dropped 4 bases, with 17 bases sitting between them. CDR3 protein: CASRLAGWGPDTQYF. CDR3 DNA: TGTGCCAGCAGGCTGGCAGGGTGGGGCCCAGATACGCAGTATTTT.

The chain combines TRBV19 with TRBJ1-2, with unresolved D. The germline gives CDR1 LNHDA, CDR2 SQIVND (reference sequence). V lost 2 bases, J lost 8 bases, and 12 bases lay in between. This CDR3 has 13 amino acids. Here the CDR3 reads CASSIIREQGYTF. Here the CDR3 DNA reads TGTGCCAGTAGTATAATCCGGGAGCAGGGCTACACCTTC.

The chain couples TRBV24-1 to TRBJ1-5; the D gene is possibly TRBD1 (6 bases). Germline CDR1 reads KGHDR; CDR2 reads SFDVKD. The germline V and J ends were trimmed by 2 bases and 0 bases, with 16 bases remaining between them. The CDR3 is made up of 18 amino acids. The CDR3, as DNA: TGTGCCACCAGTGATTCATTACAGGGTCCTAATAGCAATCAGCCCCAGCATTTT. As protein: CATSDSLQGPNSNQPQHF.